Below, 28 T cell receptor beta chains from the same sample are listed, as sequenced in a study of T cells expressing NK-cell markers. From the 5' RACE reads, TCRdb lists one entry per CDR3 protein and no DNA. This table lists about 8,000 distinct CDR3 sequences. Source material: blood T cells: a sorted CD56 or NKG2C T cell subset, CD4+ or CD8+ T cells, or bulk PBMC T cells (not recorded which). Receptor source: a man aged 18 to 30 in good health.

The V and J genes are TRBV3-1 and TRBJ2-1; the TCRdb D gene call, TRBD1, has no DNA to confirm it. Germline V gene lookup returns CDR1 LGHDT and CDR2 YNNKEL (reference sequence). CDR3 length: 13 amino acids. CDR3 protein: CASSRFRGGEQFF.

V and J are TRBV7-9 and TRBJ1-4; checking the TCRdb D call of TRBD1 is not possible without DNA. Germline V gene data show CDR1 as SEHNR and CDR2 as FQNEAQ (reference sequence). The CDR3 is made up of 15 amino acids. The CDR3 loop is CATPTRGGVAEKLFF.

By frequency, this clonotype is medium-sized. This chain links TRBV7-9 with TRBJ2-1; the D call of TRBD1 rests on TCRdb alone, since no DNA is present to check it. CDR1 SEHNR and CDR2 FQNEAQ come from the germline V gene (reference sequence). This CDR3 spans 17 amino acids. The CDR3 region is CASSLGRGEHSYNEQFF.

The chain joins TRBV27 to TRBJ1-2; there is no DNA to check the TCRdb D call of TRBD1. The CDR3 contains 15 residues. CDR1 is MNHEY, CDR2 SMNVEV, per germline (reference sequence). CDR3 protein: CASSHQPARDIIYTF.

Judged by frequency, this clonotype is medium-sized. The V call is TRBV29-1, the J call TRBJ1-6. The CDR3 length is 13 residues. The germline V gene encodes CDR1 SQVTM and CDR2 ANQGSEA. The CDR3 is CSATTGYNSPLHF.

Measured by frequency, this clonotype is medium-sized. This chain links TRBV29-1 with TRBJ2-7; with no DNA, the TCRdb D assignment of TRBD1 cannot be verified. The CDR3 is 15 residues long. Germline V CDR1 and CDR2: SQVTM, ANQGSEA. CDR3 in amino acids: CSVEQFGQASYEQYF.

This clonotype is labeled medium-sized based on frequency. CDR3: CASTITGGPGELFF. The chain joins TRBV12-3 or TRBV12-4 to TRBJ2-2; TCRdb calls TRBD1, which cannot be checked without DNA. The CDR3 has 14 residues.

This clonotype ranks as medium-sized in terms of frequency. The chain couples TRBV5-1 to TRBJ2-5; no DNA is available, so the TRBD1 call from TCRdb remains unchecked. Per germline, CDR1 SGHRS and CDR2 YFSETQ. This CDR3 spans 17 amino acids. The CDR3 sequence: CASSYIGTGRGQETQYF.

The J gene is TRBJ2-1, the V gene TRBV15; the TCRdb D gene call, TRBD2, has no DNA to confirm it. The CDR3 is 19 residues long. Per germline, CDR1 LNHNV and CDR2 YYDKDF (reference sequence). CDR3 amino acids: CATSSRMAASGVSYNEQFF.

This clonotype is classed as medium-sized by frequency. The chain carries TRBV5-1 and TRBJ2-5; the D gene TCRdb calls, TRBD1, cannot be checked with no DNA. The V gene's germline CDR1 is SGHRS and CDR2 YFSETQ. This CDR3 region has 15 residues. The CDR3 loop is CASSWTGLIEETQYF.

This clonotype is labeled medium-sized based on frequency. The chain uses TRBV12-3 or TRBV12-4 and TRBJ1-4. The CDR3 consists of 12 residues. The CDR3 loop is CASSELGEKLFF.

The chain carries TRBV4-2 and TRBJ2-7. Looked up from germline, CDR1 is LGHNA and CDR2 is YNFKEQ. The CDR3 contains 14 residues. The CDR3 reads CASSQDRDSYEQYF.

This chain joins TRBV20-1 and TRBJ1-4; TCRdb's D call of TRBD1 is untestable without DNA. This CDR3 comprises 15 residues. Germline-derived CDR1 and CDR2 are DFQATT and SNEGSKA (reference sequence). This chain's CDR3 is CSARVFEQGVEKLFF.

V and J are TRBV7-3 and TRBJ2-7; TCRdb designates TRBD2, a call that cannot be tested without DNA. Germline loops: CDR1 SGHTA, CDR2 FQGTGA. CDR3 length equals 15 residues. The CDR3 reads CASSSRGGSSYEQYF.

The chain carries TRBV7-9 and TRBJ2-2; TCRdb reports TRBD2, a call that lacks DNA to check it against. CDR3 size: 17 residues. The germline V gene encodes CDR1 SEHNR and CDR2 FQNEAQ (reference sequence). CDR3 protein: CASSPRKLAGGTGELFF.

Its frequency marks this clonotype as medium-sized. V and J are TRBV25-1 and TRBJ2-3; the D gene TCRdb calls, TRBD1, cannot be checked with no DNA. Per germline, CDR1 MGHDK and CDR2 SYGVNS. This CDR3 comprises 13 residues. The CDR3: CASIRQGRDTQYF.

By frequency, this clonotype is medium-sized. The CDR3 loop reads CASSPQAGGPHEQYF. This chain links TRBV3-1 with TRBJ2-7; TCRdb's assignment of TRBD2 cannot be checked, as there is no DNA. The V gene's germline CDR1 is LGHDT and CDR2 YNNKEL (reference sequence). This CDR3 region has 15 residues.

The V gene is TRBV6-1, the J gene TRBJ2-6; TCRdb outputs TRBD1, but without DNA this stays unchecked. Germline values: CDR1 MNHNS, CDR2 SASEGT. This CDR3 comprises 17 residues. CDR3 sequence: CASRNPRGSSRANVLTF.

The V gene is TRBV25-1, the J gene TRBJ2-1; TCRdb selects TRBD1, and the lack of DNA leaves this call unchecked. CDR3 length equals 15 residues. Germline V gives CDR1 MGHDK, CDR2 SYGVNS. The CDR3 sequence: CASSEFGQGLNEQFF.

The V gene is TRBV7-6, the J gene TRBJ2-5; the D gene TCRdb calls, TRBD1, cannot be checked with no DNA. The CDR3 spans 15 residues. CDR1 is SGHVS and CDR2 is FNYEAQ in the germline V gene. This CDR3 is CASSLVLGREETQYF.

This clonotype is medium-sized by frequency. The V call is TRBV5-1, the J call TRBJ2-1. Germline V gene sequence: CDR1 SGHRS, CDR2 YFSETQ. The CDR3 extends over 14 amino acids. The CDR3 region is CASSRSWLDTEQFF.

This CDR3 is CASSEHPDSRYGYTF. The V and J genes are TRBV7-9 and TRBJ1-2; without DNA, the TCRdb call of TRBD1 cannot be checked. From germline, CDR1 is SEHNR and CDR2 FQNEAQ (reference sequence). The CDR3 spans 15 residues.

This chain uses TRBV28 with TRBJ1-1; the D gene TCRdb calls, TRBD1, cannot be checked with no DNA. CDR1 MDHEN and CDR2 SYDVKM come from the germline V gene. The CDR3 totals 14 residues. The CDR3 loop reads CASIQGGTNTEAFF.

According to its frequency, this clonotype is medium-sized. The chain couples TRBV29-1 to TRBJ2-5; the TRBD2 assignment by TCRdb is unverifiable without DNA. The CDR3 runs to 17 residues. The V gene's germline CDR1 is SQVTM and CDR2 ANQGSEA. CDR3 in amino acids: CSSDGLAGGLEGETQYF.

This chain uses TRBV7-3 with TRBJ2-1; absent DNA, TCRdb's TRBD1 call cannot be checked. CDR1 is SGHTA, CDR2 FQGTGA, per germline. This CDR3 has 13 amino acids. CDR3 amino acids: CASSGDRGGEQFF.

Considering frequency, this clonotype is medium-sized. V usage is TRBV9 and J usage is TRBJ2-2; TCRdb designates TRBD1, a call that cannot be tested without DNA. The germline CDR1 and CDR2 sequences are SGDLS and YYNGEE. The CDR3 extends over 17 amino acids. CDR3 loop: CASSVGGSLANTGELFF.

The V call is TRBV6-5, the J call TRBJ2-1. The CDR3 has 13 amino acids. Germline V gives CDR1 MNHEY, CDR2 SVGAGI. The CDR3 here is CASSYYDRTEQFF.

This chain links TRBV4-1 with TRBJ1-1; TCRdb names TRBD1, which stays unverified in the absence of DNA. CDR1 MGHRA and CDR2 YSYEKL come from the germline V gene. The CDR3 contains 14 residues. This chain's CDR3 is CASSHSRGGTEAFF.